This record covers a single TCR beta chain. No antigen is known for it. Using immunoSEQ multiplex PCR, the repertoire was profiled, and TCRdb retains in-frame clones only, with some absent. Of roughly 56,000 clones listed, around 83% are singletons. Autoimmune disease history or systemic immunosuppression excluded patients. This specimen comes from a study of OX40 agonist ivuxolimab in advanced cancers. Study information: An anti-OX40 (CD134) antibody with agonistic activity, ivuxolimab, was administered to patients.

Study-wide results and caveats: The antigens recognized by the expanded peripheral T cells, that is their antigen specificity, were not determined. Among T cells, CD8+ cells averaged more expanded clones than CD4+ cells.

This CDR3 has 14 amino acids. V shed 7 bases and J shed 2 bases, with 11 bases lying between them. Germline loops: CDR1 SEHNR, CDR2 FQNEAQ (reference sequence). Sequences were derived from CD4+ or CD8+ T cells sorted from blood, sampled in a trial of the OX40 agonist ivuxolimab. J is TRBJ1-4 and V is TRBV7-9, with D perhaps matching TRBD1 (6 bases). This sequence was found in an adult with an advanced solid tumor such as melanoma, head and neck, liver or kidney cancer. CDR3 nucleotides: TGTGCCAGCACCCTCGGACAGACTAATGAAAAACTGTTTTTT. Protein: CASTLGQTNEKLFF.